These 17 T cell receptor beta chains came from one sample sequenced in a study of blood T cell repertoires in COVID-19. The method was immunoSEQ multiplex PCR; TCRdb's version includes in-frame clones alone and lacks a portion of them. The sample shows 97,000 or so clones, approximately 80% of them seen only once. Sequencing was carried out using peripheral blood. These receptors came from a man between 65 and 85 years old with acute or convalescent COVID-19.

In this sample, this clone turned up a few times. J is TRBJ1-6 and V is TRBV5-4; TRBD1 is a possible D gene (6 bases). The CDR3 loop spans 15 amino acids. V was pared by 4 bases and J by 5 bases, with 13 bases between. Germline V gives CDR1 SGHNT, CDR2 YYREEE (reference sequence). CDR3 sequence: CASSSRGGDNSPLHF. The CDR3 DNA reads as TGTGCCAGCAGCAGCAGGGGAGGGGATAATTCACCCCTCCACTTT. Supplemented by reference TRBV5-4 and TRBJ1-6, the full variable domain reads ETGVTQSPTHLIKTRGQQVTLRCSSQSGHNTVSWYQQALGQGPQFIFQYYREEENGRGNFPPRFSGLQFPNYSSELNVNALELDDSALYLCASSSRGGDNSPLHFGNGTRLTVT.

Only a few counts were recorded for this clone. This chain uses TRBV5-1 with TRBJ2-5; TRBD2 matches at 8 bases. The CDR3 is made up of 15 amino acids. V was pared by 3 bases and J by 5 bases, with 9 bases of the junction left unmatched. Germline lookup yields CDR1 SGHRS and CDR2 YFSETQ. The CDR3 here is CASSSGPAGDETQYF. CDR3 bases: TGCGCCAGCAGCTCCGGCCCAGCGGGAGACGAGACCCAGTACTTC.

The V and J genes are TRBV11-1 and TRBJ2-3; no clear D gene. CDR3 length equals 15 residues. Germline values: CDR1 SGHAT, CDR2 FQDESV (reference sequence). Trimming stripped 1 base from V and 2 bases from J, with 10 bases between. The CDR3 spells CASSLGLFNTDTQYF. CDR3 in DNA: TGTGCCAGCAGCTTAGGACTCTTCAACACAGATACGCAGTATTTT.

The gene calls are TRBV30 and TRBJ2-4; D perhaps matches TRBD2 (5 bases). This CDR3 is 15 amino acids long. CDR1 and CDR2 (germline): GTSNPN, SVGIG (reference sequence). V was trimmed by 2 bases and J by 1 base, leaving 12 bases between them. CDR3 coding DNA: TGTGCCTGGAGTAGCGGAAGAGGGGCCAAAAACATTCAGTACTTC. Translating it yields CAWSSGRGAKNIQYF.

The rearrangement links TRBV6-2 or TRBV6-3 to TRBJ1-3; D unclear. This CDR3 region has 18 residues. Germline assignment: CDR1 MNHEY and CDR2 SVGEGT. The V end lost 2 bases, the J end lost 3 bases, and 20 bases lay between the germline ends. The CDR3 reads CASSYPYNNGLRGNTIYF. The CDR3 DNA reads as TGTGCCAGCAGTTACCCGTACAATAATGGACTGCGTGGAAACACCATATATTTT.

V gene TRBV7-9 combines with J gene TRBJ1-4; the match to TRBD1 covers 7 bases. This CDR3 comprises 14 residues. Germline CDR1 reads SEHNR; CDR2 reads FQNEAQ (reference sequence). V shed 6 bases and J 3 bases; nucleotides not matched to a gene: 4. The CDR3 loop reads CASRRGTANEKLFF. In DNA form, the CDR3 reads TGTGCCAGCAGGAGAGGGACAGCTAATGAAAAACTGTTTTTT.

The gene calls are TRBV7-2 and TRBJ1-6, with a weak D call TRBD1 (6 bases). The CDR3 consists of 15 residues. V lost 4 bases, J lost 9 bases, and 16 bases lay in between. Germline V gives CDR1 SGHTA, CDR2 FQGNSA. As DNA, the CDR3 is TGTGCCAGCAGCTCACAGGGTGAGGTTCCTTCACCCCTCCACTTT. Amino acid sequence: CASSSQGEVPSPLHF. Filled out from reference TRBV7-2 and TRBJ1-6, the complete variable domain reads GAGVSQSPSNKVTEKGKDVELRCDPISGHTALYWYRQSLGQGLEFLIYFQGNSAPDKSGLPSDRFSAERTGGSVSTLTIQRTQQEDSAVYLCASSSQGEVPSPLHFGNGTRLTVT.

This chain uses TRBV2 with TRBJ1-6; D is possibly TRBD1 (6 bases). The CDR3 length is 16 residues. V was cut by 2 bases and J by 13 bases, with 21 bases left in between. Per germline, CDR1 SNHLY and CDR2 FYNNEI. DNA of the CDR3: TGTGCCAGCAGTGAAACCCTAACAGGGCCTCGCTCCCCCCTCCACTTT. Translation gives CASSETLTGPRSPLHF. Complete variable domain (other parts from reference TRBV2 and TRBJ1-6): EPEVTQTPSHQVTQMGQEVILRCVPISNHLYFYWYRQILGQKVEFLVSFYNNEISEKSEIFDDQFSVERPDGSNFTLKIRSTKLEDSAMYFCASSETLTGPRSPLHFGNGTRLTVT.

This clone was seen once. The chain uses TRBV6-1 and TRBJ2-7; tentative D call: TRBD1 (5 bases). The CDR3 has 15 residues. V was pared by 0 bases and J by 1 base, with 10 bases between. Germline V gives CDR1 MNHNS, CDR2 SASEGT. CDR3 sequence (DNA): TGTGCCAGCAGTGAAGCGCACAGGCCATCCTACGAGCAGTACTTC. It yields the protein CASSEAHRPSYEQYF.

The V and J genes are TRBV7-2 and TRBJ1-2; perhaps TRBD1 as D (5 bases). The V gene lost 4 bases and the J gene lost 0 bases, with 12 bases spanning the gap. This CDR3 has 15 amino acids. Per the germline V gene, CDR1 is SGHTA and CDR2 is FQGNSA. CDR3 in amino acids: CASSSGPTANYGYTF. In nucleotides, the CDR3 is TGTGCCAGCAGCTCAGGGCCGACAGCTAACTATGGCTACACCTTC.

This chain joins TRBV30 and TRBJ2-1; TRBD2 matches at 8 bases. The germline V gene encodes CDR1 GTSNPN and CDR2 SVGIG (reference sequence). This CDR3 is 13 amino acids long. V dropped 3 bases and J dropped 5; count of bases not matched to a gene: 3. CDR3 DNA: TGTGCCTGGAGGCTAGCGGGCCACAATGAGCAGTTCTTC. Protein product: CAWRLAGHNEQFF.

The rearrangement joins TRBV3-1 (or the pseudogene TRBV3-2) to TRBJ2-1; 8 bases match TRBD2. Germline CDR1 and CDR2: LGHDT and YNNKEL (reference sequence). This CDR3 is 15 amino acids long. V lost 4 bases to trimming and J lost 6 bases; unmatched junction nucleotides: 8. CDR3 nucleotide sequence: TGTGCCAGCAGCCCCTCGGCGGGAGGTCTCAATGAGCAGTTCTTC. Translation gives CASSPSAGGLNEQFF.

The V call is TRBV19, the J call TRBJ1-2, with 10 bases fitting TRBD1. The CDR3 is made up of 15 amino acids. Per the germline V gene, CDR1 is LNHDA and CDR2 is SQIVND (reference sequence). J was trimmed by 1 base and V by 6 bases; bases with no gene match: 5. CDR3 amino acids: CASSVWDRGNYGYTF. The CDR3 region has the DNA TGTGCCAGTAGCGTTTGGGACAGGGGTAACTATGGCTACACCTTC.

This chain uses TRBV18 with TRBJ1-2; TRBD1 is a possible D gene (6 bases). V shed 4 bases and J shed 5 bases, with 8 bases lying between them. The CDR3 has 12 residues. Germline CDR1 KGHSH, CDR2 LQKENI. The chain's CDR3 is CASSLDRYGYTF. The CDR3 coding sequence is TGTGCCAGCTCACTCGACAGGTATGGCTACACCTTC.

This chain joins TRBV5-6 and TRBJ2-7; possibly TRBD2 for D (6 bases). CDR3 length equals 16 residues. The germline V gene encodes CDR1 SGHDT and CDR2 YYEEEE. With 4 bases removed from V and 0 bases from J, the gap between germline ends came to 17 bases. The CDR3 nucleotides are TGTGCCAGCAGCCAACGACCACCCGGGGGCTCCTACGAGCAGTACTTC. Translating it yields CASSQRPPGGSYEQYF.

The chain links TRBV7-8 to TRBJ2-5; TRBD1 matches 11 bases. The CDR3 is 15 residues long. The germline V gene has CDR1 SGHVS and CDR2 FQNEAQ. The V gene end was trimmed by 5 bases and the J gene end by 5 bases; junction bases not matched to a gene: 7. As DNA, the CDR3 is TGTGCCAGCAGCCCGAGGCGGGACAGGGGGGAGACCCAGTACTTC. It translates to CASSPRRDRGETQYF.

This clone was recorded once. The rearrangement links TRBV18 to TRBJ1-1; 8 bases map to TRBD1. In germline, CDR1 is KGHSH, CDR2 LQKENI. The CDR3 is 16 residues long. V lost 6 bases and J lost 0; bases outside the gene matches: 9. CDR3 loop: CASSPQGAQMNTEAFF. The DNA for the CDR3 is TGTGCCAGCTCGCCTCAGGGGGCCCAGATGAACACTGAAGCTTTCTTT.